This T cell receptor (beta chain) was profiled in a study of cytomegalovirus exposure and HLA in healthy donors. In the PCR, 60 Vbeta and 13 Jbeta primers were used. Assay used: immunoSEQ multiplex PCR; TCRdb lists only in-frame clones, some missing. The sample yields under 250,000 clones, around four fifths seen once. Looked up from germline, CDR1 is MGHRA and CDR2 is YSYEKL. The CDR3 totals 13 residues. Trimming removed 1 base from V and 5 bases from J, with 8 bases in between. The chain employs TRBV4-1 and TRBJ2-5; D not certain. This clonotype originated in a man aged 50 to 60 in good health and CMV-seronegative. Sequenced material: PBMCs. The CDR3 spells CASSQASGETQYF. The CDR3 DNA sequence: TGCGCCAGCAGCCAAGCCTCCGGGGAGACCCAGTACTTC.